The 15 T cell receptor beta chains listed next were all sequenced from one sample in a study of read filtering for tumor transcriptome and immune sequencing. The library was built from around 0.4 ug RNA with molecular barcoded adaptors for alpha/delta and beta/gamma chains. In TCRdb, the reads were re-called with MiXCR into one record per CDR3 protein. The data show about 130,000 distinct CDR3 sequences, with less than 15% seen just once and around 8.3% held by the top ten. Input material: a population of CD138-negative cells sorted from bone marrow. Receptors originate from a donor aged 40 or older with multiple myeloma.

The chain has TRBV9 and TRBJ1-3; TRBD1 agrees at 7 bases. The CDR3 covers 16 residues. Germline V gives CDR1 SGDLS, CDR2 YYNGEE. Unmatched junction bases numbered 6, after V lost 3 bases and J lost 0 bases. DNA of the CDR3: TGTGCCAGCAGCGCCCAGGGACAGAGCTCTGGAAACACCATATATTTT. This translates into CASSAQGQSSGNTIYF.

This clonotype was seen many times. The CDR3 spells CASSYSGTSGTYEQYF. Written as DNA, the CDR3 is TGTGCCAGCAGTTACTCTGGGACTAGCGGGACCTACGAGCAGTACTTC. The chain combines TRBV6-6 with TRBJ2-7; 13 nucleotides match TRBD2. This CDR3 has 16 amino acids. V was pared by 0 bases and J by 2 bases, with 1 base of the junction left unmatched. In germline, CDR1 is MNHNY, CDR2 SVGAGI (reference sequence).

This clonotype was seen a handful of times. This CDR3 reads CSASDGTLQRPRSSGNTIYF. DNA of the CDR3: TGCAGTGCTAGTGACGGAACTCTACAGAGGCCTCGTTCCTCTGGAAACACCATATATTTT. V usage is TRBV20-1 and J usage is TRBJ1-3; D is unresolved. Per germline, CDR1 DFQATT and CDR2 SNEGSKA (reference sequence). V was pared by 3 bases and J by 0 bases, with 27 bases between. The CDR3 runs to 20 residues.

This clonotype was detected ten times or more. The chain combines TRBV5-1 with TRBJ2-1; a possible D gene is TRBD1 (5 bases). This CDR3 contains 11 residues. The V and J ends lost 7 bases and 9 bases respectively, with 11 bases between them. Germline CDR1 is SGHRS and CDR2 is YFSETQ. The CDR3 coding sequence is TGCGCCAGCCACTCAGGGCGTGAGCAGTTCTTC. Translation gives CASHSGREQFF.

The chain employs TRBV6-2 or TRBV6-3 and TRBJ2-5; D uncertain. This CDR3 spans 12 amino acids. Trimming took 4 bases from V and 9 from J, leaving 12 bases between them. Germline-derived CDR1 and CDR2 are MNHEY and SVGEGT. The CDR3 reads CASSWALRAQYF. The CDR3, as DNA: TGTGCCAGCAGTTGGGCCCTAAGGGCCCAGTACTTC.

This clonotype was picked up many times. V usage is TRBV29-1 and J usage is TRBJ2-3; D might be TRBD2 (6 bases). The CDR3 covers 14 residues. V dropped 1 base and J dropped 4 bases, with 12 bases sitting between them. Germline V CDR1 and CDR2: SQVTM, ANQGSEA. The CDR3 DNA reads TGCAGCGTTGAAGGGGAGAGACTAGCAGATACGCAGTATTTT. Encoded protein: CSVEGERLADTQYF.

There are many counts of this clonotype. The CDR3 DNA is TGTGCCAGCAGTCCCGGGACACCGGTCTATCCCTACAATGAGCAGTTCTTC. It codes for CASSPGTPVYPYNEQFF. This sequence joins TRBV27 and TRBJ2-1; D possibly corresponds to TRBD1 (6 bases). Trimming took off 5 bases at V and 2 bases at J, with 19 bases between the two ends. This CDR3 has 17 residues. Looked up from germline, CDR1 is MNHEY and CDR2 is SMNVEV (reference sequence).

This clonotype showed up many times. This chain connects TRBV7-8 to TRBJ1-1, with 7 bases identical to TRBD1. In germline, CDR1 is SGHVS, CDR2 FQNEAQ. The CDR3 consists of 16 residues. Unmatched junction bases numbered 12, after V lost 6 bases and J lost 2 bases. CDR3 sequence (DNA): TGTGCCAGCAGTGGAGACAGGGCTAACTCCAACACTGAAGCTTTCTTT. Encoded protein: CASSGDRANSNTEAFF.

The sample holds a few counts of this clonotype. The genes are TRBV5-5 and TRBJ2-7; D may be TRBD1 (6 bases). Germline V gene lookup returns CDR1 SGHKS and CDR2 YYEKEE (reference sequence). The CDR3 spans 16 residues. The ends were cut back, 3 bases at V and 0 bases at J, with 16 bases in the middle. CDR3: CASSYRRDTSSYEQYF. CDR3 DNA: TGTGCCAGCAGCTACCGCCGGGACACTAGCTCCTACGAGCAGTACTTC.

This clonotype has at least ten counts. The J gene is TRBJ1-1, the V gene TRBV5-1, with D tentatively TRBD1 (5 bases). V was shortened by 4 bases and J by 8 bases, with 15 bases between the two germline ends. CDR1 and CDR2 from the germline V gene are SGHRS and YFSETQ. This CDR3 region has 13 residues. The CDR3 coding sequence is TGCGCCAGCAGCGGCAATGGGGGTGGGGAAGCTTTCTTT. It translates to CASSGNGGGEAFF.

This clonotype was counted ten times or more. The chain recombines TRBV11-3 with TRBJ2-1, with D tentatively TRBD2 (5 bases). CDR1 and CDR2 from the germline V gene are SGHNT and YENEEA. This CDR3 comprises 17 residues. The ends were cut back, 0 bases at V and 3 bases at J, with 15 bases in the middle. The DNA of the CDR3 is TGTGCCAGCAGCTTAGATCAGAGGGATCCCTTCTACAATGAGCAGTTCTTC. It yields the protein CASSLDQRDPFYNEQFF.

The table lists this clonotype with many counts. This sequence joins TRBV29-1 and TRBJ1-1; no reliable D call. The length of the CDR3 is 13 residues. Germline lookup yields CDR1 SQVTM and CDR2 ANQGSEA. Trimming left V 3 bases short and J 5 bases short, with 13 bases between. This chain's CDR3 is CSVDAGRGTEAFF. The DNA for the CDR3 is TGCAGCGTTGATGCCGGGCGAGGGACTGAAGCTTTCTTT.

A note on this clonotype: A much larger clone is a single base away; this may be a read error. The rearrangement uses TRBV7-2 and TRBJ1-5, with a possible D match to TRBD1 (5 bases). The CDR3 runs to 15 residues. Germline values: CDR1 SGHTA, CDR2 FQGNSA. In DNA, the CDR3 is TGTGCCGGCAGCCCCAAGTTGGGGGTCAATCAGCCCCAGCATTTT. It is translated as CAGSPKLGVNQPQHF.

This clonotype was observed at least ten times. The chain recombines TRBV4-1 with TRBJ1-1; 8 positions match TRBD1. CDR3 length: 15 amino acids. Germline CDR1 and CDR2: MGHRA and YSYEKL. V dropped 0 bases and J dropped 7; count of bases not matched to a gene: 7. Written as DNA, the CDR3 is TGCGCCAGCAGCCAAGATCGCCAGGGGGCCGGTGAAGCTTTCTTT. Protein sequence: CASSQDRQGAGEAFF.

This clonotype was recorded many times. V and J are TRBV12-5 and TRBJ1-5, with no clear D. With 6 bases removed from V and 0 bases from J, the gap between germline ends came to 18 bases. The CDR3 is made up of 17 amino acids. The V gene's germline CDR1 is LGHNT and CDR2 FRNRAP. The CDR3 loop is CASGPGGLLDSNQPQHF. CDR3 nucleotide sequence: TGTGCTAGTGGCCCGGGTGGTTTACTGGATAGCAATCAGCCCCAGCATTTT.